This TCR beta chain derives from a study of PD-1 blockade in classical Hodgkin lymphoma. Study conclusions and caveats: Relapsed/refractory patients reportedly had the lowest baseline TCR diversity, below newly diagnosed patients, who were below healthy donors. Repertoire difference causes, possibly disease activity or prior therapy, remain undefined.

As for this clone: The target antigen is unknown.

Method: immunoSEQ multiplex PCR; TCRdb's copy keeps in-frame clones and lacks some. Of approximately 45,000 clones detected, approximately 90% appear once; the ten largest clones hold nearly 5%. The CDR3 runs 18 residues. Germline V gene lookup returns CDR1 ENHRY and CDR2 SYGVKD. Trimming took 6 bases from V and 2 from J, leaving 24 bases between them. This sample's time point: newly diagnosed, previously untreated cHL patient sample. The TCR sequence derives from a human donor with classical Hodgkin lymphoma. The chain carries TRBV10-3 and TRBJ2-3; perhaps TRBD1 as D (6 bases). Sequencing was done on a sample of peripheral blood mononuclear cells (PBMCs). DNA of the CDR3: TGTGCCATCAGCGGAGACCCCCGACAGGCCCTCGACACAGATACGCAGTATTTT. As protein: CAISGDPRQALDTDTQYF.